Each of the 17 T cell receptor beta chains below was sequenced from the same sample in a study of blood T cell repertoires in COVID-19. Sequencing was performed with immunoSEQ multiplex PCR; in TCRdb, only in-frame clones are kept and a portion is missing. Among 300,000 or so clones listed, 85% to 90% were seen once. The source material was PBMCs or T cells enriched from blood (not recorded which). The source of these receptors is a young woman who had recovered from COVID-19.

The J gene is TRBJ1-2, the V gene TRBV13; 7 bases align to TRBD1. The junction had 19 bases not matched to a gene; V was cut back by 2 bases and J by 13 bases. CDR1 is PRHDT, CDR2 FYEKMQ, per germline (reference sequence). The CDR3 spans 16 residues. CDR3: CASSLNPLSSKGARTF. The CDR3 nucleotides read TGTGCCAGCAGCTTAAATCCCCTCTCGAGTAAGGGGGCACGCACCTTC. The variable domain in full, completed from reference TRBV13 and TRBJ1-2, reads AAGVIQSPRHLIKEKRETATLKCYPIPRHDTVYWYQQGPGQDPQFLISFYEKMQSDKGSIPDRFSAQQFSDYHSELNMSSLELGDSALYFCASSLNPLSSKGARTFGSGTRLTVV.

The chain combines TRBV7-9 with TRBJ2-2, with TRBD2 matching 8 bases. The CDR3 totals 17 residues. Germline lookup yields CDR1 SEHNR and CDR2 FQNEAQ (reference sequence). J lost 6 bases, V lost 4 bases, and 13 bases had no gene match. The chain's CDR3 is CASSSFRGSGESGELFF. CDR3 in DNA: TGTGCCAGCAGCTCCTTTCGGGGTAGCGGGGAGTCCGGGGAGCTGTTTTTT.

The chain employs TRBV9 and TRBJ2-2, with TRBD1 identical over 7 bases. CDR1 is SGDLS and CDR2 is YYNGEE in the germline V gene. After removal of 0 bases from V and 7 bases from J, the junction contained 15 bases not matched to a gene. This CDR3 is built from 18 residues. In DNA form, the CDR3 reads TGTGCCAGCAGCGTAGGAGGGGGCACAGGGGCCATGGACGGGGAGCTGTTTTTT. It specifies CASSVGGGTGAMDGELFF.

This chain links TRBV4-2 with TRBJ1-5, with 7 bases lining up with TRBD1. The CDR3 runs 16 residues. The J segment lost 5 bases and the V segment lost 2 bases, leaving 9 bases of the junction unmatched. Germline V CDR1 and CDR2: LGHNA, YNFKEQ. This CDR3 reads CASSQYQGGQDQPQHF. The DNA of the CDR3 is TGTGCCAGCAGCCAATACCAGGGGGGTCAGGATCAGCCCCAGCATTTT.

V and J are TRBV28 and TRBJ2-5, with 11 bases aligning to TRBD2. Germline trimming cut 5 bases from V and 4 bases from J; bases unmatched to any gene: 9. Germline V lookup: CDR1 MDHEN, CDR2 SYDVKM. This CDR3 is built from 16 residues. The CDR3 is CASSHQLAGVRETQYF. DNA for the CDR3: TGTGCCAGCAGTCACCAACTAGCGGGAGTTCGAGAGACCCAGTACTTC.

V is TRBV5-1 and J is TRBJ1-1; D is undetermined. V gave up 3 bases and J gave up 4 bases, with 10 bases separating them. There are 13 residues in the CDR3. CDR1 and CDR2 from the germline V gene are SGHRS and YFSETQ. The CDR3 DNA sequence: TGCGCCAGCAGCTCGTCCCTAATCACTGAAGCTTTCTTT. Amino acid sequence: CASSSSLITEAFF.

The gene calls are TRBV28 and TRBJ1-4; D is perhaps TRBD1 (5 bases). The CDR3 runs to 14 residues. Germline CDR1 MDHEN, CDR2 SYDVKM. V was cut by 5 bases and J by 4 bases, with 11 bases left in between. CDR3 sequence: CASSLSGVNEKLFF. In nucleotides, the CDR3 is TGTGCCAGCAGTCTTTCGGGGGTTAATGAAAAACTGTTTTTT.

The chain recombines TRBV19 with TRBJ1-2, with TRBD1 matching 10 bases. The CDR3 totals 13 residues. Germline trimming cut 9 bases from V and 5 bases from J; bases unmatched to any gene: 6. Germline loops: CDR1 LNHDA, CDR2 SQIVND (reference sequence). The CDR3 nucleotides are TGTGCCAGCGTCCGGGACAGGGGTTATGGCTACACCTTC. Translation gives CASVRDRGYGYTF. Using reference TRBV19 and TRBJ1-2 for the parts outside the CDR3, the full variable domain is DGGITQSPKYLFRKEGQNVTLSCEQNLNHDAMYWYRQDPGQGLRLIYYSQIVNDFQKGDIAEGYSVSREKKESFPLTVTSAQKNPTAFYLCASVRDRGYGYTFGSGTRLTVV.

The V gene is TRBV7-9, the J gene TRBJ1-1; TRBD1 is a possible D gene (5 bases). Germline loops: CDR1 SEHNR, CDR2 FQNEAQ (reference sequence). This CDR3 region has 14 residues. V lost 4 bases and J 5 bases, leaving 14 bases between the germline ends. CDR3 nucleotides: TGTGCCAGCAGCTCCCCCCAGGGTCCTACTGAAGCTTTCTTT. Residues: CASSSPQGPTEAFF.

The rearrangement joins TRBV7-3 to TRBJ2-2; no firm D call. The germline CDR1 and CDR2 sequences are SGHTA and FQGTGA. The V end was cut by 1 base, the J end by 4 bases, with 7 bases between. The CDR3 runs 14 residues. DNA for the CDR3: TGTGCCAGCAGCTTAATTAGTTCCACCGGGGAGCTGTTTTTT. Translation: CASSLISSTGELFF.

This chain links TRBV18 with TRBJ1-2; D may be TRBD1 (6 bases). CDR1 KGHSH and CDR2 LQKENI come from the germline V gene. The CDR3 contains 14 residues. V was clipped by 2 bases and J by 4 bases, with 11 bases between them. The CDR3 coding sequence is TGTGCCAGCTCACCAAGCAGGGGTTTCTATGGCTACACCTTC. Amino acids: CASSPSRGFYGYTF.

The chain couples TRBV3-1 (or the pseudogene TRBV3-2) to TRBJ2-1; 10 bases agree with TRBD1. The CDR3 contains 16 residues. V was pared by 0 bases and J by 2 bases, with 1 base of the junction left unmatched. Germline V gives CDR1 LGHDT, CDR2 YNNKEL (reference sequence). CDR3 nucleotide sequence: TGTGCCAGCAGCCAAGAAGGACAGGGGGCCTACAATGAGCAGTTCTTC. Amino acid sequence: CASSQEGQGAYNEQFF.

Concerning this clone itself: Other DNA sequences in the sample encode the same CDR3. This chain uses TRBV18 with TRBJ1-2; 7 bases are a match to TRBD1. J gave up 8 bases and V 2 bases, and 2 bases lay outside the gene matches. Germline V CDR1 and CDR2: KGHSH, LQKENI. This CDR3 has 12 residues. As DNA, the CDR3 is TGTGCCAGCTCACCAGACAGGGCGGGCTACACCTTC. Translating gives CASSPDRAGYTF.

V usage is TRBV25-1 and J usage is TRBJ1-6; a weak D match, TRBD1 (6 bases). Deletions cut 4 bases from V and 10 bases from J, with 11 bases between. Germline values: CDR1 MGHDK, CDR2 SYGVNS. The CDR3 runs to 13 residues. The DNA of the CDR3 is TGTGCCAGCAGTGCGACAGGAGGATCACCCCTCCACTTT. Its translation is CASSATGGSPLHF.

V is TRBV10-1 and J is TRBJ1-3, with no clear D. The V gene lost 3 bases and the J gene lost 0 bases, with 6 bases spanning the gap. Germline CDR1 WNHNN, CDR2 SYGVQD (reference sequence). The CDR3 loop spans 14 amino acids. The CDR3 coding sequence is TGCGCCAGCAGTGACAGTAACTCTGGAAACACCATATATTTT. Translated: CASSDSNSGNTIYF.

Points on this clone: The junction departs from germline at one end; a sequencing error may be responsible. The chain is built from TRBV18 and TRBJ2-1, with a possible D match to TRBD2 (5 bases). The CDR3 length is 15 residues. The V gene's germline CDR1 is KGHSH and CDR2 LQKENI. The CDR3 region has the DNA TGTGCCAGCTCCCCACAGCGGAGCTCCTACAATGAGCAGTTCTTC. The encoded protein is CASSPQRSSYNEQFF.

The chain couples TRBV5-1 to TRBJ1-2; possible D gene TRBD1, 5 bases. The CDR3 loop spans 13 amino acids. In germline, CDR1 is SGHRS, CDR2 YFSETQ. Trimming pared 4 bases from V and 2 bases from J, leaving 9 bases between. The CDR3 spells CASSHQGNYGYTF. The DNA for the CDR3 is TGCGCCAGCAGCCACCAGGGAAACTATGGCTACACCTTC.